A selection of T cell receptor beta chains follows, all from one sample in a study of CD8 T cells in Susac syndrome. TCRdb ran MiXCR on the immunoSEQ multiplex PCR reads and lists one entry per CDR3 protein. This table holds tens of thousands of distinct CDR3 sequences, over 85% found once. Sequenced input: CD8+ T cells from PBMCs. The source of these receptors is a human donor in good health. Each CDR3 is given with its conserved first and last residue. The D gene is left open where the match is weak. Only part of the rows carry a size: once, few, many, or a class if the clone is expanded.

NA TRBJ2-2 TRBV5-4 NA TGTGCCAGCAGCTCAGGGGTAGTCGGGGAGCTGTTTTTT CASSSGVVGELFF
NA TRBJ2-1 TRBV10-2 TRBD1 TGCGCCAGCAGTGAGTCCGGACAGGGGGGTGAGCAGTTCTTC CASSESGQGGEQFF
NA TRBJ1-2 TRBV4-1 NA TGCGCCAGCAGCCAAGATTGGTCCTCCCGTTATGGCTACACCTTC CASSQDWSSRYGYTF
NA TRBJ2-7 TRBV25-1 NA TGTGCCAGCAGTGAATTCATGCAGCCCTACGAGCAGTACTTC CASSEFMQPYEQYF
NA TRBJ2-2 TRBV13 NA TGTGCCAGCAGCCCCGACAGCCTGGGCGGCACCGGGGAGCTGTTTTTT CASSPDSLGGTGELFF
NA TRBJ2-5 TRBV14 TRBD1 TGTGCCAGCAGCCGTTGGGACAGCATCCAAGAGACCCAGTACTTC CASSRWDSIQETQYF
NA TRBJ1-1 TRBV7-8 NA TGTGCCAGCAGCTTAGATGGACAGCTGGGGACTGAAGCTTTCTTT CASSLDGQLGTEAFF
NA TRBJ2-3 TRBV7-9 NA TGTGCCAGCAGCTCCACAGGGGGGGACACAGATACGCAGTATTTT CASSSTGGDTDTQYF
NA TRBJ2-1 TRBV7-2 NA TGTGCCAGCAGCTCCGACTACAGGTTCGAGCAGTTCTTC CASSSDYRFEQFF
NA TRBJ2-7 TRBV6-6 NA TGTGCCAGCAGTTATAGTTTCTACGAGCAGTACTTC CASSYSFYEQYF
NA TRBJ1-5 TRBV10-3 NA TGTGCCATCAGTGATCCGACGGGCCATCAGCCCCAGCATTTT CAISDPTGHQPQHF
once TRBJ2-1 TRBV6-5 TRBD2 TGTGCCAGCAGTTACGCGGGGGGCCGATACAATGAGCAGTTCTTC CASSYAGGRYNEQFF
NA TRBJ2-5 TRBV20-1 NA TGCAGTGCTAGGGGTTTGGGGATCGGGGAGACCCAGTACTTC CSARGLGIGETQYF
NA TRBJ1-1 TRBV2 NA TGTGCCAGCATGGCGGGACACGCGAACACTGAAGCTTTCTTT CASMAGHANTEAFF